The sequence of this T cell receptor beta chain was determined in a study of cytomegalovirus exposure and HLA in healthy donors. For the study at large: The study placed about 81% of its 398 genotyped donors in the Caucasian-associated ancestry cluster. Findings of the study overall: There were some public TCRs occurring in many donors, but most TCR sequences were rare. Relative to the approximately 700-donor mean, N-insertions were reportedly fewer in an Asian-associated ancestry cluster in a later analysis. Using the classifier, cytomegalovirus status was reportedly diagnosed with high specificity and sensitivity.

A remark on this clone: Its specificity is not known.

In germline, CDR1 is SQVTM, CDR2 ANQGSEA. V lost 7 bases, J lost 5 bases, and 8 bases stayed unmatched. The CDR3 runs to 13 residues. A multiplex PCR was run with 60 Vbeta primers and 13 Jbeta primers. Clones were sequenced by immunoSEQ multiplex PCR, and TCRdb holds only the in-frame ones, with some missing. The table lists around 250,000 clones, 80% to 95% of them singletons. The chain combines TRBV29-1 with TRBJ2-1; 7 bases agree with TRBD2. The receptor's source is a girl aged 2 to 10 in good health and CMV-seronegative. Source material: PBMCs. CDR3 amino acids: CSAGGTFDNEQFF. In nucleotides, the CDR3 is TGCAGCGCCGGGGGGACTTTCGACAATGAGCAGTTCTTC.